The rows below give T cell receptor beta chains drawn from one sample of a study of control samples from healthy donors and cancer patients. The method was immunoSEQ multiplex PCR; TCRdb's version includes in-frame clones alone and lacks a portion of them. Of approximately 92,000 clones listed, approximately 93% are singletons. The sample comprised blood. These receptors all stem from a woman aged 30 to 39 in good health. The CDR3 runs from the conserved cysteine through the conserved F or W. Each record gives: clone size, V gene, J gene, D gene, CDR3 DNA, CDR3 protein. A D gene is named only where the DNA matches it firmly. Not every row has a clone size; where given, it reads once, few, many or a size class.

size: .
V: TRBV2
J: TRBJ2-2
D: .
DNA: TGTGCCAGCAGAGCAGAAGCAGGGGGGGAGGGGGAGCTGTTTTTT
CDR3: CASRAEAGGEGELFF

size: .
V: TRBV19
J: TRBJ1-1
D: .
DNA: TGTGCCAGTAGTATGCTACAGGGCCCCACTGAAGCTTTCTTT
CDR3: CASSMLQGPTEAFF

size: .
V: TRBV6-1
J: TRBJ1-5
D: .
DNA: TGTGCCAGCAGTGAAATTGACAGGCAGCCCCAGCATTTT
CDR3: CASSEIDRQPQHF

size: .
V: TRBV7-7
J: TRBJ2-5
D: TRBD1
DNA: TGTGCTAGCAGCCCTACCCAGGGGGCGGCCCAAGAGACCCAGTACTTC
CDR3: CASSPTQGAAQETQYF

size: .
V: TRBV29-1
J: TRBJ2-7
D: .
DNA: TGCAGCGTTGGACAGGAGACCTACGAGCAGTACTTC
CDR3: CSVGQETYEQYF

size: .
V: TRBV6-6
J: TRBJ1-1
D: .
DNA: TGTGCCAGCAGTTACTCGGGGCAGATGAACACTGAAGCTTTCTTT
CDR3: CASSYSGQMNTEAFF

size: .
V: TRBV5-6
J: TRBJ2-6
D: TRBD1
DNA: TGTGCCAGCAGCTTACCTACAGGGGTTACTGCCGCTGGGGCCAACGTCCTGACTTTC
CDR3: CASSLPTGVTAAGANVLTF

size: .
V: TRBV6-5
J: TRBJ1-1
D: .
DNA: TGTGCCAGCAGATGGGGCATGAACACTGAAGCTTTCTTT
CDR3: CASRWGMNTEAFF

size: .
V: TRBV6-5
J: TRBJ1-1
D: .
DNA: TGTGCCAGCAGTTACACGGCGAAAGGGTACACTGAAGCTTTCTTT
CDR3: CASSYTAKGYTEAFF

size: .
V: TRBV19
J: TRBJ1-1
D: .
DNA: TGTGCCAGTAGTATAGCCCTGGGGGGAGCTTTCTTT
CDR3: CASSIALGGAFF

size: .
V: TRBV5-1
J: TRBJ1-2
D: TRBD1
DNA: TGCGCCAGCCGGTTAGGGACAGGGGATGGCTACACCTTC
CDR3: CASRLGTGDGYTF

size: .
V: TRBV6-5
J: TRBJ1-2
D: TRBD1
DNA: TGTGCCAGTCGACAGGGGGTAGACTATGGCTACACCTTC
CDR3: CASRQGVDYGYTF

size: few
V: TRBV29-1
J: TRBJ1-5
D: .
DNA: TGCAGCGTTGAAGTAGGGGGAAATCAGCCCCAGCATTTT
CDR3: CSVEVGGNQPQHF

size: .
V: TRBV7-8
J: TRBJ2-2
D: .
DNA: TGTGCCAGCAGCCCCTTCGGGGGCCCCGGGGAGCTGTTTTTT
CDR3: CASSPFGGPGELFF

size: .
V: TRBV24-1
J: TRBJ2-2
D: TRBD2
DNA: TGTGCCACCAGTGACTCCGGGGGGGCAGGCTGGTCCGGGGAGCTGTTTTTT
CDR3: CATSDSGGAGWSGELFF

size: .
V: TRBV6-1
J: TRBJ1-5
D: TRBD1
DNA: TGTGCCAGCAGTGAAATGGGCAGGGGGCTCGATCAGCCCCAGCATTTT
CDR3: CASSEMGRGLDQPQHF

size: .
V: TRBV5-1
J: TRBJ2-1
D: .
DNA: TGCGCCAGCAGCTTCTTCAATCGGGGGAAGGGGAACAATGAGCAGTTCTTC
CDR3: CASSFFNRGKGNNEQFF

size: .
V: TRBV9
J: TRBJ1-6
D: .
DNA: TGTGCCAGCAGCCCATCATCTGTATTTCGGGACCCGAGGTATTCACCCCTCCACTTT
CDR3: CASSPSSVFRDPRYSPLHF

size: .
V: TRBV27
J: TRBJ2-7
D: TRBD1
DNA: TGTGCCAGCAGTTTAGGGACAGGGGGCAGGTACGAGCAGTACTTC
CDR3: CASSLGTGGRYEQYF

size: .
V: TRBV2
J: TRBJ1-6
D: .
DNA: TGTGCCAGCAGTGGACGGCAGCTCTATAATTCACCCCTCCACTTT
CDR3: CASSGRQLYNSPLHF

size: .
V: TRBV20-1
J: TRBJ2-3
D: TRBD2
DNA: TGCAGTGCCAGTAGCGGGAGGTTCGCAGATACGCAGTATTTT
CDR3: CSASSGRFADTQYF

size: .
V: TRBV2
J: TRBJ2-1
D: TRBD1
DNA: TGTGCCACCCGGGGACAGACGCTCCTCAATGAGCAGTTCTTC
CDR3: CATRGQTLLNEQFF

size: .
V: TRBV15
J: TRBJ1-1
D: .
DNA: TGTGCCACCAGCAGAGATTTGGGAGTCATGAACACTGAAGCTTTCTTT
CDR3: CATSRDLGVMNTEAFF

size: .
V: TRBV5-8
J: TRBJ2-3
D: TRBD2
DNA: TGTGCCAGCAGCTTTGGGCGGGAGGATCGTATGTATTTT
CDR3: CASSFGREDRMYF

size: few
V: TRBV4-1
J: TRBJ1-2
D: .
DNA: TGCGCCAGCAGCCAAGATAGTAGACCCGGAGGCTATGGCTACACCTTC
CDR3: CASSQDSRPGGYGYTF

size: .
V: TRBV2
J: TRBJ2-2
D: TRBD2
DNA: TGTGCCAGCAGTCCCACTAGCGGGAACACCGGGGAGCTGTTTTTT
CDR3: CASSPTSGNTGELFF

size: .
V: TRBV3-1/TRBV3-2
J: TRBJ1-2
D: .
DNA: TGTGCCAGCAGCCAAGATGGCGTCAGGGGCAACTATGGCTACACCTTC
CDR3: CASSQDGVRGNYGYTF

size: .
V: TRBV2
J: TRBJ1-1
D: .
DNA: TGTGCCAGCTTCCGGGACGGCAACACTGAAGCTTTCTTT
CDR3: CASFRDGNTEAFF

size: .
V: TRBV28
J: TRBJ2-2
D: .
DNA: TGTGCCGGAACGACGGGTGTTGGCGGGGAGCTGTTTTTT
CDR3: CAGTTGVGGELFF

size: .
V: TRBV9
J: TRBJ2-3
D: TRBD2
DNA: TGTGCCAGCAGCGGACGGGACTATAGCACAGATACGCAGTATTTT
CDR3: CASSGRDYSTDTQYF

size: .
V: TRBV6-4
J: TRBJ2-2
D: .
DNA: TGTGCCAGCAGTGACTCGACTCAGGGGAACACCGGGGAGCTGTTTTTT
CDR3: CASSDSTQGNTGELFF

size: once
V: TRBV6-4
J: TRBJ1-6
D: TRBD1
DNA: TGTGCCAGCAGTGTCCCCCGGGACAGGGAGTACCTACTGCATAATTCACCCCTCCACTTT
CDR3: CASSVPRDREYLLHNSPLHF

size: .
V: TRBV3-1/TRBV3-2
J: TRBJ2-7
D: TRBD2
DNA: TGTGCCAGCAGCCAAGATAGATTTCTGGTCCCGGGACTAGGGCCCTACGAGCAGTACTTC
CDR3: CASSQDRFLVPGLGPYEQYF

size: .
V: TRBV7-9
J: TRBJ2-1
D: TRBD2
DNA: TGTGCCAGCAGCACGGGACTAGCGGGAGGGTATAGTGAGCAGTTCTTC
CDR3: CASSTGLAGGYSEQFF

size: .
V: TRBV28
J: TRBJ2-5
D: TRBD1
DNA: TGTGCCAGCAGTTTTTTCGGAACAGGGGAAGAGACCCAGTACTTC
CDR3: CASSFFGTGEETQYF

size: .
V: TRBV7-9
J: TRBJ2-7
D: .
DNA: TGTGCCAGCAGCCATGCTTACGAGCAGTACTTC
CDR3: CASSHAYEQYF

size: .
V: TRBV2
J: TRBJ2-1
D: .
DNA: TGTGCCAGCAGTGAAAGGAATGAGCAGTTCTTC
CDR3: CASSERNEQFF

size: .
V: TRBV9
J: TRBJ2-7
D: .
DNA: TGTGCCAGCAGCGTATTAGCAGGTTCCTCCTACGAGCAGTACTTC
CDR3: CASSVLAGSSYEQYF

size: .
V: TRBV6-4
J: TRBJ2-5
D: .
DNA: TGTGCCAGCAGTGATTTAGGAGGTGGTAGGGGGAAGAAAGAGACCCAGTACTTC
CDR3: CASSDLGGGRGKKETQYF

size: .
V: TRBV28
J: TRBJ2-7
D: .
DNA: TGTGCCAGCAGTGTACCTCCAGGGACAATTTCCTACGAGCAGTACTTC
CDR3: CASSVPPGTISYEQYF

size: .
V: TRBV2
J: TRBJ1-2
D: .
DNA: TGTGCCAGCAGCGCGACAGACAACTATGGCTACACCTTC
CDR3: CASSATDNYGYTF

size: .
V: TRBV15
J: TRBJ2-7
D: TRBD2
DNA: TGTGCCACCAGCGGGGAAAGACTAGCGGGAGCTCGCGACGAGCAGTACTTC
CDR3: CATSGERLAGARDEQYF

size: .
V: TRBV28
J: TRBJ1-2
D: .
DNA: TGTGCCAGCACCCCCCCCTACCGTAGGAATCGGGGCTACACCTTC
CDR3: CASTPPYRRNRGYTF

size: .
V: TRBV11-1
J: TRBJ2-7
D: .
DNA: TGTGCCAGCACCACAGGGTACGAGCAGTACTTC
CDR3: CASTTGYEQYF

size: .
V: TRBV14
J: TRBJ1-3
D: .
DNA: TGTGCCAGCAGCCAGAGGATCGAAAACACCATATATTTT
CDR3: CASSQRIENTIYF

size: .
V: TRBV3-1/TRBV3-2
J: TRBJ1-2
D: .
DNA: TGTGCCAGCAGCCAAGTAGGAGGGCGGGGGAACTATGGCTACACCTTC
CDR3: CASSQVGGRGNYGYTF